The source of this TCR beta chain is a study of T cell repertoires in cytomegalovirus infection. About the research overall: Use of recently identified HLA-C-restricted and well-studied HLA-B-restricted CMV epitopes was part of the study. Public TCR beta signatures marked donors with CMV infection and the matching HLA. Points from the study as a whole: Clonotypes of TCR beta that were HLA-C-restricted and CMV-specific dominated the ex vivo response.

TCRdb recomputed calls from the reads with MiXCR, one row per CDR3 protein. The repertoire consists of roughly 68,000 distinct CDR3 sequences, with just over 20% occurring once and the leading ten covering around 72%. For this clonotype: The antigen is undetermined.

The CDR3 loop spans 14 amino acids. J gave up 6 bases and V 6 bases, and 7 bases lay outside the gene matches. This specimen was CD8+ T cells from cultured PBMCs, taken from culture after CMV antigen stimulation. The rearrangement uses TRBV12-3 or TRBV12-4 and TRBJ1-4; 7 nucleotides line up with TRBD1. The receptor was derived from a human donor in good health (CMV status not recorded). Some clones in this sample may be carry-over from other donors' samples. In DNA, the CDR3 is TGTGCCAGCAGGGACAGGACCCCTGATGAAAAACTGTTTTTT. It is translated as CASRDRTPDEKLFF.